The 25 T cell receptor beta chains below come from one sample, sequenced in a study of T cell responses to AZD1222 COVID-19 vaccine. Assay: immunoSEQ multiplex PCR; the TCRdb copy retains only in-frame clones and omits some. The sample shows more than 150,000 clones, approximately 90% of them seen only once. The input for sequencing was peripheral blood, taken on day 0 of AZD1222 vaccination. Receptors originate from an adult in good health.

This rearrangement joins TRBV6-2 or TRBV6-3 to TRBJ1-1, with 7 bases identical to TRBD1. With 5 bases clipped from V and 2 bases from J, the junction kept 8 bases outside the gene matches. CDR1 is MNHEY and CDR2 is SVGEGT in the germline V gene. The CDR3 is made up of 15 amino acids. The CDR3 region has the DNA TGTGCCAGCAGTAAGACCGGGACAGTTAACACTGAAGCTTTCTTT. Its protein product is CASSKTGTVNTEAFF.

V gene TRBV12-3 or TRBV12-4 combines with J gene TRBJ1-3; no definite D call. The length of the CDR3 is 12 residues. V gave up 1 base and J gave up 7 bases, with 5 bases separating them. CDR3 sequence reads: CASSLVVNTIYF. For the CDR3, the DNA is TGTGCCAGCAGTTTAGTAGTTAACACCATATATTTT.

This clone was detected only once. V gene TRBV14 combines with J gene TRBJ2-7, with D tentatively TRBD2 (5 bases). CDR3 size: 14 residues. V lost 1 base, J lost 2 bases, and 9 bases lay in between. Per germline, CDR1 SGHDN and CDR2 FVKESK. CDR3 region: CASSQVSGPYEQYF. The CDR3 DNA sequence: TGTGCCAGCAGCCAAGTGAGCGGACCCTACGAGCAGTACTTC.

The CDR3 reads CASSLWGGTPGGDTQYF. For the CDR3, the DNA is TGTGCCAGCAGCTTATGGGGAGGGACTCCGGGAGGAGATACGCAGTATTTT. This chain connects TRBV7-3 to TRBJ2-3, with TRBD2 matching 7 bases. In germline, CDR1 is SGHTA, CDR2 FQGTGA. V lost 2 bases, J lost 5 bases, and 13 bases stayed unmatched. The CDR3 sequence is 17 residues long.

V is TRBV3-1 (or the pseudogene TRBV3-2) and J is TRBJ1-4; TRBD1 is a possible D gene (6 bases). CDR1 LGHDT and CDR2 YNNKEL come from the germline V gene (reference sequence). V gave up 2 bases and J gave up 5 bases, with 6 bases separating them. The CDR3 covers 13 residues. The CDR3 sequence: CASSQTGNEKLFF. CDR3 DNA: TGTGCCAGCAGCCAAACAGGGAATGAAAAACTGTTTTTT.

This clone appeared a single time. This specimen includes other DNA sequences encoding the same CDR3. V usage is TRBV6-1 and J usage is TRBJ2-2; D call uncertain. This CDR3 has 13 residues. V lost 2 bases and J 3 bases, leaving 4 bases between the germline ends. CDR1 MNHNS and CDR2 SASEGT come from the germline V gene. The CDR3 spells CASSELDTGELFF. The CDR3 bases are TGTGCCAGCAGTGAATTGGACACCGGGGAGCTGTTTTTT.

The chain has TRBV27 and TRBJ2-5, with D maybe TRBD2 (6 bases). The CDR3 has 16 amino acids. Germline assignment: CDR1 MNHEY and CDR2 SMNVEV (reference sequence). The V end was cut by 2 bases, the J end by 5 bases, with 18 bases between. CDR3 amino acids: CASSLRSYGAGETQYF. For the CDR3, the DNA is TGTGCCAGCAGTTTAAGGTCGTATGGGGCGGGGGAGACCCAGTACTTC.

This chain connects TRBV5-1 to TRBJ2-2; a weak D match, TRBD1 (6 bases). The germline V and J ends were trimmed by 0 bases and 1 base, with 7 bases remaining between them. Germline V gene sequence: CDR1 SGHRS, CDR2 YFSETQ. The CDR3 spans 15 residues. CDR3 DNA sequence: TGCGCCAGCAGCTTGGGGGGACAGAACACCGGGGAGCTGTTTTTT. It encodes CASSLGGQNTGELFF.

J is TRBJ2-2 and V is TRBV5-1, with a weak D call TRBD2 (7 bases). The germline V and J ends were trimmed by 4 bases and 8 bases, with 21 bases remaining between them. The germline CDR1 and CDR2 sequences are SGHRS and YFSETQ. CDR3 size: 16 residues. Here the CDR3 reads CASSPWAGAGKGELFF. In nucleotides, the CDR3 is TGCGCCAGCAGCCCATGGGCGGGGGCCGGAAAGGGGGAGCTGTTTTTT.

This rearrangement joins TRBV30 to TRBJ1-2; 11 positions match TRBD1. CDR3 length equals 13 residues. The V gene end was trimmed by 1 base and the J gene end by 10 bases; junction bases not matched to a gene: 5. Germline V gives CDR1 GTSNPN, CDR2 SVGIG (reference sequence). This CDR3 reads CAWSAGQGAHYTF. For the CDR3, the DNA is TGTGCCTGGAGTGCCGGACAGGGGGCTCACTACACCTTC.

The chain links TRBV10-3 to TRBJ2-6; perhaps TRBD1 as D (6 bases). Germline CDR1 reads ENHRY; CDR2 reads SYGVKD. V gave up 6 bases and J gave up 0 bases, with 15 bases separating them. CDR3 length: 17 amino acids. The DNA for the CDR3 is TGTGCCATCAGCGTAACAGGGCCCAGCTCTGGGGCCAACGTCCTGACTTTC. This encodes CAISVTGPSSGANVLTF.

The V gene is TRBV30, the J gene TRBJ1-6; D is perhaps TRBD1 (6 bases). The CDR3 runs to 16 residues. The V and J ends lost 0 bases and 7 bases respectively, with 16 bases between them. The germline V gene has CDR1 GTSNPN and CDR2 SVGIG (reference sequence). CDR3 bases: TGTGCCTGGAGTGTAGTGGGCAGGGGAAGGAATTCACCCCTCCACTTT. It codes for CAWSVVGRGRNSPLHF.

The CDR3 is CASSLTSRSGNTIYF. The CDR3 coding sequence is TGTGCCAGCAGTCTGACATCGCGCTCTGGAAACACCATATATTTT. The J gene is TRBJ1-3, the V gene TRBV28; no clear D. Trimming stripped 5 bases from V and 0 bases from J, with 11 bases between. This CDR3 is 15 amino acids long. Germline CDR1 is MDHEN and CDR2 is SYDVKM. Complete variable domain (other parts from reference TRBV28 and TRBJ1-3): DVKVTQSSRYLVKRTGEKVFLECVQDMDHENMFWYRQDPGLGLRLIYFSYDVKMKEKGDIPEGYSVSREKKERFSLILESASTNQTSMYLCASSLTSRSGNTIYFGEGSWLTVV.

The V gene is TRBV24-1, the J gene TRBJ2-3, with D tentatively TRBD1 or TRBD2 (5 bases each). Trimming pared 2 bases from V and 2 bases from J, leaving 16 bases between. The CDR3 covers 17 residues. Germline V gene lookup returns CDR1 KGHDR and CDR2 SFDVKD. The CDR3 DNA reads as TGTGCCACCAGTGATTCCCGGGGCAGAGATCACACAGATACGCAGTATTTT. Amino acid sequence: CATSDSRGRDHTDTQYF.

CDR3 loop: CASSLTTGAGRDTQYF. The CDR3 nucleotides read TGTGCCAGCAGCTTAACGACGGGGGCAGGAAGAGATACGCAGTATTTT. This chain links TRBV5-4 with TRBJ2-3, with D possibly being TRBD1 or TRBD2 (6 bases each). V shed 2 bases and J shed 5 bases, with 18 bases lying between them. Germline V gene sequence: CDR1 SGHNT, CDR2 YYREEE (reference sequence). CDR3 length: 16 residues.

The rearrangement links TRBV30 to TRBJ1-5; the D is unclear. V was pared by 7 bases and J by 6 bases, with 13 bases between. This CDR3 has 12 amino acids. Germline V gene lookup returns CDR1 GTSNPN and CDR2 SVGIG (reference sequence). CDR3 protein: CASRGPGQPQHF. The DNA for the CDR3 is TGTGCCTCCCGAGGGCCCGGTCAGCCCCAGCATTTT.

The CDR3 protein is CASSYRTGTETQYF. CDR3 bases: TGTGCCAGCAGCTATAGGACAGGGACGGAGACCCAGTACTTC. The chain carries TRBV7-2 and TRBJ2-5, with TRBD1 matching over 8 bases. The CDR3 loop spans 14 amino acids. Losses at the gene ends were 4 bases for V and 5 bases for J; bases not matched to a gene: 6. The germline V gene has CDR1 SGHTA and CDR2 FQGNSA.

This clone turned up a few times. The chain employs TRBV19 and TRBJ1-5, with D maybe TRBD1 (5 bases). Trimming cost V 5 bases and J 8 bases, with 16 bases left between them. Germline assignment: CDR1 LNHDA and CDR2 SQIVND (reference sequence). The CDR3 spans 14 residues. The CDR3: CASSQGAGREPQHF. CDR3 coding DNA: TGTGCCAGTAGTCAGGGCGCGGGGAGGGAGCCCCAGCATTTT.

The chain joins TRBV21-1 to TRBJ2-7. TRBV21-1 is described as a pseudogene. The CDR3 consists of 17 residues. The CDR3 loop is CASSKAGGHRIPYEQYF. CDR3 sequence (DNA): TGTGCCAGCAGCAAAGCGGGGGGACACCGCATCCCCTACGAGCAGTACTTC.

CDR3 in amino acids: CASSSLTGSGNTIYF. The CDR3 coding sequence is TGTGCCAGCAGCTCCCTTACCGGCTCTGGAAACACCATATATTTT. The chain combines TRBV7-6 with TRBJ1-3; D uncertain. CDR3 length: 15 amino acids. The ends were cut back, 4 bases at V and 0 bases at J, with 10 bases in the middle. Germline CDR1 SGHVS, CDR2 FNYEAQ.

CDR3: CASSGNRAGNIQYF. The CDR3 bases are TGTGCCAGCAGCGGCAACAGGGCTGGAAACATTCAGTACTTC. The chain uses TRBV11-2 and TRBJ2-4, with a tentative D call TRBD1 (6 bases). Deletions cut 5 bases from V and 6 bases from J, with 14 bases between. The CDR3 spans 14 residues. Looked up from germline, CDR1 is SGHAT and CDR2 is FQNNGV.

The chain employs TRBV7-9 and TRBJ2-5; D not certain. The CDR3 sequence is 14 residues long. Trimming cost V 1 base and J 4 bases, with 10 bases left between them. Germline CDR1 and CDR2: SEHNR and FQNEAQ (reference sequence). CDR3 nucleotide sequence: TGTGCCAGCAGCTTAGAACTACGAAGAGAGACCCAGTACTTC. This translates into CASSLELRRETQYF.

V gene TRBV7-2 combines with J gene TRBJ2-3, with D uncertain. This CDR3 region has 13 residues. Trimming removed 0 bases at V and 4 bases at J, with 5 bases between. Germline CDR1 SGHTA, CDR2 FQGNSA. The CDR3 region has the DNA TGTGCCAGCAGCTTAGCTATCGCAGATACGCAGTATTTT. As protein: CASSLAIADTQYF.

The chain is built from TRBV7-2 and TRBJ1-2, with D maybe TRBD1 (6 bases). V gave up 3 bases and J gave up 4 bases, with 18 bases separating them. The CDR3 length is 16 residues. From germline, CDR1 is SGHTA and CDR2 FQGNSA. CDR3 region: CASSFGGRGISYGYTF. As DNA, the CDR3 is TGTGCCAGCAGCTTCGGGGGGCGGGGGATAAGCTATGGCTACACCTTC.

The genes are TRBV5-1 and TRBJ2-2, with 7 positions matching TRBD1. CDR3 size: 17 residues. Looked up from germline, CDR1 is SGHRS and CDR2 is YFSETQ. V trimming: 2 bases; J trimming: 3 bases; junction bases outside the gene matches: 10. In DNA, the CDR3 is TGCGCCAGCAGCTTAACTTTCCAACAGGGGCACACCGGGGAGCTGTTTTTT. Its protein is CASSLTFQQGHTGELFF.